These T cell receptor beta chains were read from a single sample in a study of CD8+ T cells in alopecia areata. Sequencing was performed with immunoSEQ multiplex PCR; in TCRdb, only in-frame clones are kept and a portion is missing. Here the sample spans roughly 190,000 clones, approximately 61% being singletons. Sequences were derived from CD4+ T cells sorted from blood, sampled at week 24, from a patient treated with tofacitinib. The receptors were sampled from a human donor with alopecia areata. The CDR3 runs from the conserved cysteine through the conserved F or W. The order of the fields is V gene, J gene, D gene, clone size, CDR3 DNA, CDR3 protein. D genes are given only for firm matches. Expanded clones are given a class, and other clones once, few, many or no size at all.

V: TRBV4-3
J: TRBJ2-2
D: .
size: .
DNA: TGCGCCAGCAGCCAAGTGGTGGGGAACGGGGAGCTGTTTTTT
CDR3: CASSQVVGNGELFF

V: TRBV13
J: TRBJ2-7
D: TRBD1
size: once
DNA: TGTGCCAGCAGCCACGCAACAATGACAGGGGGCGAGCAGTACTTC
CDR3: CASSHATMTGGEQYF

V: TRBV4-3
J: TRBJ2-1
D: TRBD2
size: once
DNA: TGCGCCAGCAGCCAAGGGGCGGTAGCGGGGGGAGGGCATGAGCAGTTCTTC
CDR3: CASSQGAVAGGGHEQFF

V: TRBV10-3
J: TRBJ2-1
D: .
size: .
DNA: TGTGCCATCAGTCACAGCCACAATGAGCAGTTCTTC
CDR3: CAISHSHNEQFF

V: TRBV19
J: TRBJ2-1
D: .
size: many
DNA: TGTGCCAGTAGGTCCTTCGGGGGGACATACAATGAGCAGTTCTTC
CDR3: CASRSFGGTYNEQFF

V: TRBV2
J: TRBJ2-7
D: .
size: few
DNA: TGTGCCAGCAGTGAACTAGCCTCGGGAGAGCAGTACTTC
CDR3: CASSELASGEQYF

V: TRBV10-2
J: TRBJ1-2
D: TRBD1
size: .
DNA: TGCGCCAGCCGGGAGGGGGCCTATGGCTACACCTTC
CDR3: CASREGAYGYTF

V: TRBV30
J: TRBJ1-2
D: TRBD1
size: .
DNA: TGTGCCTGGAGCCACAGGGGCAGGGACTATGGCTACACCTTC
CDR3: CAWSHRGRDYGYTF

V: TRBV28
J: TRBJ2-7
D: .
size: .
DNA: TGTGCCAGCAGTTTCCCTAGCTCCTACGAGCAGTACTTC
CDR3: CASSFPSSYEQYF

V: TRBV5-4
J: TRBJ1-2
D: .
size: few
DNA: TGTGCCAGCAGCTTGGGGCAGGATGGCTACACCTTC
CDR3: CASSLGQDGYTF

V: TRBV5-1
J: TRBJ2-6
D: .
size: .
DNA: TGCGCCAGCAGTTCCGACAGTGCTGGGGCCAACGTCCTGACTTTC
CDR3: CASSSDSAGANVLTF

V: TRBV29-1
J: TRBJ2-5
D: TRBD1
size: .
DNA: TGCAGCGTTGATGAGGCGGGACAGGGCACCGAGACCCAGTACTTC
CDR3: CSVDEAGQGTETQYF

V: TRBV7-2
J: TRBJ1-2
D: TRBD1
size: .
DNA: TGTGCCAGCAGCTTAACTCGGACAGGGGTAAAATATGGCTACACCTTC
CDR3: CASSLTRTGVKYGYTF

V: TRBV5-1
J: TRBJ1-1
D: .
size: few
DNA: TGCGCCAGCAGTGCTACCCCCATCACTGAAGCTTTCTTT
CDR3: CASSATPITEAFF

V: TRBV30
J: TRBJ1-1
D: .
size: .
DNA: TGTGCCTGGAGCCAAGTGGGGGTGAACACTGAAGCTTTCTTT
CDR3: CAWSQVGVNTEAFF

V: TRBV30
J: TRBJ2-2
D: .
size: .
DNA: TGTGCCTGGACCGGGACGGTGAACACCGGGGAGCTGTTTTTT
CDR3: CAWTGTVNTGELFF

V: TRBV19
J: TRBJ1-6
D: .
size: .
DNA: TGTGCCAGTAGCTTCCCTGGGGATTCACCCCTCCACTTT
CDR3: CASSFPGDSPLHF

V: TRBV2
J: TRBJ1-2
D: .
size: .
DNA: TGTGCCAGCAGTGAGGAAGTTAACTATGGCTACACCTTC
CDR3: CASSEEVNYGYTF

V: TRBV18
J: TRBJ2-5
D: .
size: .
DNA: TGTGCCAGCTCACCACAGGGACATCCGACAGAGACCCAGTACTTC
CDR3: CASSPQGHPTETQYF

V: TRBV27
J: TRBJ2-3
D: .
size: .
DNA: TGTGCCAGCAGTACGACAGGCGCGGAAGATACGCAGTATTTT
CDR3: CASSTTGAEDTQYF

V: TRBV29-1
J: TRBJ2-1
D: TRBD1
size: .
DNA: TGCAGCCCCTATCACAGGGGAGAGCAGTTCTTC
CDR3: CSPYHRGEQFF

V: TRBV27
J: TRBJ1-4
D: .
size: .
DNA: TGTGCCAGCAGTTCGCAGTTAACTGGGGAACTGTTTTTT
CDR3: CASSSQLTGELFF

V: TRBV7-2
J: TRBJ2-1
D: TRBD1
size: .
DNA: TGTGCCAGCAGCAACGGACAGGGTGGGCCCTACAATGAGCAGTTCTTC
CDR3: CASSNGQGGPYNEQFF

V: TRBV4-3
J: TRBJ2-1
D: .
size: few
DNA: TGCGCCAGCAGCCAAGAGGGCGGTAGTGAGCAGTTCTTC
CDR3: CASSQEGGSEQFF

V: TRBV30
J: TRBJ1-1
D: .
size: .
DNA: TGTGCCTGGAGTGTAAAAGAGGCTGAAGCTTTCTTT
CDR3: CAWSVKEAEAFF

V: TRBV29-1
J: TRBJ2-7
D: .
size: .
DNA: TGCAGCGTCCGGGGACTTTTCTCCTACGAGCAGTACTTC
CDR3: CSVRGLFSYEQYF

V: TRBV11-2
J: TRBJ2-7
D: .
size: .
DNA: TGTGCCAGCAGCGTTCGGAATTCCTACGAGCAGTACTTC
CDR3: CASSVRNSYEQYF

V: TRBV5-1
J: TRBJ2-1
D: TRBD1
size: .
DNA: TGCGCCAGCAGCTTGGGACAGGGGGTAAATGAGCAGTTCTTC
CDR3: CASSLGQGVNEQFF

V: TRBV5-1
J: TRBJ1-1
D: .
size: once
DNA: TGCGCCAGCAGCTTGGGGGAAATGAACACTGAAGCTTTCTTT
CDR3: CASSLGEMNTEAFF

V: TRBV20-1
J: TRBJ1-4
D: .
size: .
DNA: TGCAGTGCTAGCGCAAAGGAAAAACTGTTTTTT
CDR3: CSASAKEKLFF

V: TRBV18
J: TRBJ2-5
D: TRBD2
size: .
DNA: TGTGCCAGCTCCACTAGCGGGAGCGACCAAGAGACCCAGTACTTC
CDR3: CASSTSGSDQETQYF

V: TRBV30
J: TRBJ2-5
D: .
size: few
DNA: TGTGCCTGGAGTGCCCAAGAGACCCAGTACTTC
CDR3: CAWSAQETQYF

V: TRBV11-1
J: TRBJ2-1
D: TRBD2
size: .
DNA: TGTGCCAGCAGCTTCGGACTAGCTACCTACAATGAGCAGTTCTTC
CDR3: CASSFGLATYNEQFF

V: TRBV7-2
J: TRBJ1-2
D: TRBD1
size: .
DNA: TGTGCCAGCAGCTTCAGCGTCCGACAGGGGGCGAATGGTGGCTACACCTTC
CDR3: CASSFSVRQGANGGYTF

V: TRBV30
J: TRBJ1-1
D: .
size: .
DNA: TGTGCCTGGAGTATCCCACCGGACACTGAAGCTTTCTTT
CDR3: CAWSIPPDTEAFF